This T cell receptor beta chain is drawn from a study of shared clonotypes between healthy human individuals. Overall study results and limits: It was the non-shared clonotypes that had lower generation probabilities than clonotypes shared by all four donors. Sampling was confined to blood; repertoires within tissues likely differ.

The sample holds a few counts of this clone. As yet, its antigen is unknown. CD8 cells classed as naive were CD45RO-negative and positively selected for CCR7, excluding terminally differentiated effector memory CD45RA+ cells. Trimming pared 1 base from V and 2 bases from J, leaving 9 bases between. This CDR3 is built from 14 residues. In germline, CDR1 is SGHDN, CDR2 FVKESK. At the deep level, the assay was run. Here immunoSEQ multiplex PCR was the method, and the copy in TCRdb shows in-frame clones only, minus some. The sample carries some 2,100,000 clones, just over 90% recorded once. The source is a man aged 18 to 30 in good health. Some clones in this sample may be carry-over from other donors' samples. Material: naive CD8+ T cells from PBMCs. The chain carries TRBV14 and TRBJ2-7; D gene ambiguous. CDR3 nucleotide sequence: TGTGCCAGCAGCCAAGGGTTCACCACCTACGAGCAGTACTTC. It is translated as CASSQGFTTYEQYF.